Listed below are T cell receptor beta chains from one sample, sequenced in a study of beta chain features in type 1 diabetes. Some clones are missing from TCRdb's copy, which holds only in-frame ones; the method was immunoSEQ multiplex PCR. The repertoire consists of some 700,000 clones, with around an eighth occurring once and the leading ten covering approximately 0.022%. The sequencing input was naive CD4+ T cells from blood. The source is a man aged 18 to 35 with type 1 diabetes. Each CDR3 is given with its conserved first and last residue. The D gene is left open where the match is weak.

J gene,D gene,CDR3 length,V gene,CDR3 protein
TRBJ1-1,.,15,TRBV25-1,CASSDPAKKNTEAFF
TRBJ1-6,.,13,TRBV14,CASSQIGRSPLHF
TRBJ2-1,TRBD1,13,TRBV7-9,CASSPYGTGGQFF
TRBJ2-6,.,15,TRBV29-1,CSVDPGSSGANVLTF
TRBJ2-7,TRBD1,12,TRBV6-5,CASSHRGYEQYF
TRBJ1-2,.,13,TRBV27,CASSPAGHLGYTF
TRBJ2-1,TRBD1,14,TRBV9,CASSVGGQGNEQFF
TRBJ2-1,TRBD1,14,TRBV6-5,CASTPGQGSNEQFF
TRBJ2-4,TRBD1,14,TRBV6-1,CASRPGTGGHIQYF
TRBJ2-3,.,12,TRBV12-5,CASADISDTQYF
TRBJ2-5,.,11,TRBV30,CAWSPGETQYF
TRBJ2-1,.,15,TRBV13,CASSFGGLKYNEQFF
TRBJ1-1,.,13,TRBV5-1,CASSLQENTEAFF
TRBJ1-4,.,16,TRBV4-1,CASSQLTGTNFEKLFF
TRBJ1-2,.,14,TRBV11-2,CASSSYRDNYGYTF
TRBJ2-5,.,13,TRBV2,CASSEVGGETQYF
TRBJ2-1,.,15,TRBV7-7,CASSLGLGSYNEQFF
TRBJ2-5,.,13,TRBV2,CASSRTFQETQYF
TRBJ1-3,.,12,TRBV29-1,CSVDRDRNTIYF
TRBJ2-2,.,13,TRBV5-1,CASSLGGPGELFF
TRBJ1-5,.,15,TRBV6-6,CASSPSHYSNQPQHF
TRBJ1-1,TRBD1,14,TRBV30,CAWRRQGGGTEAFF
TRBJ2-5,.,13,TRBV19,CASSIGGPETQYF
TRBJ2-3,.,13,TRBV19,CASKQRNTDTQYF
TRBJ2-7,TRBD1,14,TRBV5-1,CASSFRGGAVEQYF
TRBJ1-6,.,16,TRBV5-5,CASSLEAGQNNSPLHF
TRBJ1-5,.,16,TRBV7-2,CASSLVLGRGNQPQHF
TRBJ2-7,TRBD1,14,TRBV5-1,CASSLQGDTYEQYF
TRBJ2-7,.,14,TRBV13,CASSFQVDSYEQYF
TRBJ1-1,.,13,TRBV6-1,CASSKGQNTEAFF
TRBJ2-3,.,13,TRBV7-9,CASSLVGTDTQYF
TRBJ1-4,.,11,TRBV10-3,CAISDGEKLFF
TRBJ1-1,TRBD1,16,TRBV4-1,CASSQAPGQTNTEAFF
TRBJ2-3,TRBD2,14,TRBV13,CASSQTLSGVTQYF